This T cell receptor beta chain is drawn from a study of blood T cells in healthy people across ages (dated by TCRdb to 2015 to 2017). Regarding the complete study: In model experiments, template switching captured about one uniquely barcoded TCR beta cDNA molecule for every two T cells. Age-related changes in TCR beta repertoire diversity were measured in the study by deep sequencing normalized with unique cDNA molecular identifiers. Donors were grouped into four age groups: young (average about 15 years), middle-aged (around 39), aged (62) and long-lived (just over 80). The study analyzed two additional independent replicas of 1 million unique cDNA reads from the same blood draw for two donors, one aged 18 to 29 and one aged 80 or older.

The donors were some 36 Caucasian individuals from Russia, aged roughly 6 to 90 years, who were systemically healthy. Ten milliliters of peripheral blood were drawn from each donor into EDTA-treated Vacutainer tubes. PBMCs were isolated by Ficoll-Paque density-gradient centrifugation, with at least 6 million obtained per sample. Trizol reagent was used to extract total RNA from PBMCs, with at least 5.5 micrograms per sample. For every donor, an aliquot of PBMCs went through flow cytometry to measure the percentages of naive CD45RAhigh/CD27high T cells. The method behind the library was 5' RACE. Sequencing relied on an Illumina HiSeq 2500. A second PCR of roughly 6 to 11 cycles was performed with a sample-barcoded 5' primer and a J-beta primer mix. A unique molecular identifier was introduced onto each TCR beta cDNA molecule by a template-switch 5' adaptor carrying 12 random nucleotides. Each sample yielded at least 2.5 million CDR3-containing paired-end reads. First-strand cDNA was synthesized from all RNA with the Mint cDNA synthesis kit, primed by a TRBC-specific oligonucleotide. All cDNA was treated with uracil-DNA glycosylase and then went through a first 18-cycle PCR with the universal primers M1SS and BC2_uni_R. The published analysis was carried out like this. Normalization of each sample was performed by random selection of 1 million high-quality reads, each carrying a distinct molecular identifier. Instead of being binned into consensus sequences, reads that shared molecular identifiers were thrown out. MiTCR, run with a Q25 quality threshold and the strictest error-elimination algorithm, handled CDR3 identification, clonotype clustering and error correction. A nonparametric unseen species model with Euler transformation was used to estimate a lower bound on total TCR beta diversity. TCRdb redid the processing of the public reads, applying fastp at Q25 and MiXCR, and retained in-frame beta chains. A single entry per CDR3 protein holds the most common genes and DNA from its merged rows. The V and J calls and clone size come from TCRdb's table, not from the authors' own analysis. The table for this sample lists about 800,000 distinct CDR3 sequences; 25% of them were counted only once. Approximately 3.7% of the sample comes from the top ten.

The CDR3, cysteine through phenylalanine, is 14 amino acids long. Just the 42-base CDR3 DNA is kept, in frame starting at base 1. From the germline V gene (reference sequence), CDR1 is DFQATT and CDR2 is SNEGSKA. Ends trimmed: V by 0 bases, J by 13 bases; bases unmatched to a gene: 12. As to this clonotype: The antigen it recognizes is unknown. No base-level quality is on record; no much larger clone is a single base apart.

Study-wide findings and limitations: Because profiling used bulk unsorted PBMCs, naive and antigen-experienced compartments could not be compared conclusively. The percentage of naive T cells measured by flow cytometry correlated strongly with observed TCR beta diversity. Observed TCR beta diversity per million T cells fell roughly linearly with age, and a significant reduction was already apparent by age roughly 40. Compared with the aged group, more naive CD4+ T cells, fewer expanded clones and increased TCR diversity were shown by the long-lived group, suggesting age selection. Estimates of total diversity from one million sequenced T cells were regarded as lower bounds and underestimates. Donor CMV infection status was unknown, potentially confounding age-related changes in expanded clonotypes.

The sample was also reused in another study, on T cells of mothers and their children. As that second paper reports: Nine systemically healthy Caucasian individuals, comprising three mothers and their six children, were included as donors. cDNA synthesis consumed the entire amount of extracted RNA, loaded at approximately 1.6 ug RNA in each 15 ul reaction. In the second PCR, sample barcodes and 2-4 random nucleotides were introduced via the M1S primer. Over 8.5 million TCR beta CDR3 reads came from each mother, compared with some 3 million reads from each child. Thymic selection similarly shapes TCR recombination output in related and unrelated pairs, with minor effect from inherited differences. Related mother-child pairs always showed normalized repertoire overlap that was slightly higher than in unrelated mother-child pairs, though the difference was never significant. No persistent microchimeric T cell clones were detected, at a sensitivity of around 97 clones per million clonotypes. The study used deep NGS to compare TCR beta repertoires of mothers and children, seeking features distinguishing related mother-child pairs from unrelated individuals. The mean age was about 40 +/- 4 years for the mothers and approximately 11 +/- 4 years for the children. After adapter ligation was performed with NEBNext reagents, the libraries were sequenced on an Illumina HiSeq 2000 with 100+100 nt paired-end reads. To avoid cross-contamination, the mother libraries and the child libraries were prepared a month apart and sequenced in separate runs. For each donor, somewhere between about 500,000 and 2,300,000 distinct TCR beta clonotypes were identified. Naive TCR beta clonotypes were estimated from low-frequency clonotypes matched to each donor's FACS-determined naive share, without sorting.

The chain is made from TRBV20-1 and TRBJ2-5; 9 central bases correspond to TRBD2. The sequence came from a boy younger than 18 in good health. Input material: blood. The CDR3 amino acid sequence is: CSARDYRTSAELYF. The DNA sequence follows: TGCAGTGCTAGAGATTATAGGACTAGCGCAGAATTGTACTTC.